This TCR beta chain is from a study of blood T cell repertoires in COVID-19. About the research overall: Samples came from the United States, Italy and Spain, spanning acute and convalescent COVID-19. In each case, the material was cDNA or gDNA derived from T cells, B-cell-depleted T cells, or PBMCs.

TCRdb's table, derived via immunoSEQ multiplex PCR, lists solely in-frame clones and lacks some. The repertoire includes approximately 380,000 clones, 85% of them detected once, and roughly 3.6% sits in the top ten. Germline CDR1 and CDR2: MNHEY and SVGAGI. Trimming took 7 bases from V and 8 from J, leaving 15 bases between them. The CDR3 length is 13 residues. The receptor was isolated from a woman aged 18 to 35 with acute or convalescent COVID-19. Sequences were obtained from peripheral blood. The V and J genes are TRBV6-5 and TRBJ2-1, with D maybe TRBD2 (7 bases). The CDR3 DNA reads TGTGCCAGCACCCTTCGGGGGGCCGATGAGCAGTTCTTC. Residues: CASTLRGADEQFF.